The 20 T cell receptor beta chains in this list originate from one sample, sequenced in a study of T cell responses to AZD1222 COVID-19 vaccine. TCRdb's table, derived via immunoSEQ multiplex PCR, lists solely in-frame clones and lacks some. Here the sample spans about 140,000 clones, around 94% being singletons. Source: peripheral blood, taken 28 days after the second AZD1222 dose. The receptors come from an adult who received the AZD1222 COVID-19 vaccine.

This sequence joins TRBV5-1 and TRBJ1-1; perhaps TRBD1 as D (6 bases). Per the germline V gene, CDR1 is SGHRS and CDR2 is YFSETQ. This CDR3 is 12 amino acids long. The germline V and J ends were trimmed by 3 bases and 6 bases, with 9 bases remaining between them. CDR3 amino acids: CASSSGDPEAFF. CDR3 sequence (DNA): TGCGCCAGCAGCTCAGGGGACCCTGAAGCTTTCTTT. The variable domain in full, with the rest retrieved from reference TRBV5-1 and TRBJ1-1, is KAGVTQTPRYLIKTRGQQVTLSCSPISGHRSVSWYQQTPGQGLQFLFEYFSETQRNKGNFPGRFSGRQFSNSRSEMNVSTLELGDSALYLCASSSGDPEAFFGQGTRLTVV.

The chain employs TRBV7-2 and TRBJ2-7; either TRBD1 or TRBD2 may supply D (6 bases each). The CDR3 contains 15 residues. The ends were cut back, 2 bases at V and 0 bases at J, with 11 bases in the middle. From germline, CDR1 is SGHTA and CDR2 FQGNSA. CDR3 sequence reads: CASSLWAGHSYEQYF. CDR3 DNA sequence: TGTGCCAGCAGCTTATGGGCGGGACACTCCTACGAGCAGTACTTC. The complete variable domain, with remaining parts taken from reference TRBV7-2 and TRBJ2-7, reads GAGVSQSPSNKVTEKGKDVELRCDPISGHTALYWYRQSLGQGLEFLIYFQGNSAPDKSGLPSDRFSAERTGGSVSTLTIQRTQQEDSAVYLCASSLWAGHSYEQYFGPGTRLTVT.

The chain employs TRBV2 and TRBJ2-5; 7 bases fit TRBD1. The CDR3 runs to 16 residues. Germline CDR1 reads SNHLY; CDR2 reads FYNNEI. J was trimmed by 5 bases and V by 7 bases; bases with no gene match: 16. CDR3 in DNA: TGTGCCAGCAAACCGGGACAGTCAACTTTTGGGGAGACCCAGTACTTC. Translating gives CASKPGQSTFGETQYF.

The chain carries TRBV19 and TRBJ2-1; perhaps TRBD2 as D (6 bases). There are 15 residues in the CDR3. Trimming removed 4 bases from V and 0 bases from J, with 10 bases in between. Germline V gene sequence: CDR1 LNHDA, CDR2 SQIVND (reference sequence). DNA for the CDR3: TGTGCCAGTAGTACAGCGGGTAGCTCCTACAATGAGCAGTTCTTC. This gives the protein CASSTAGSSYNEQFF.

This clone was recorded once. The chain carries TRBV18 and TRBJ2-7, with D unresolved. Germline-derived CDR1 and CDR2 are KGHSH and LQKENI. Deletions cut 4 bases from V and 4 bases from J, with 11 bases between. The CDR3 loop spans 13 amino acids. CDR3 region: CASSLTRVYEQYV. In DNA form, the CDR3 reads TGTGCCAGCTCACTCACGCGCGTATACGAGCAGTACGTC.

V and J are TRBV7-9 and TRBJ1-1, with D possibly TRBD1 on 6 matching bases. CDR3 length: 16 residues. CDR1 and CDR2 from the germline V gene are SEHNR and FQNEAQ (reference sequence). V was shortened by 4 bases and J by 1 base, with 16 bases between the two germline ends. The CDR3 region has the DNA TGTGCCAGCAGCTCCCTTAAGTCAGGGGCGAACACTGAAGCTTTCTTT. Encoded protein: CASSSLKSGANTEAFF.

The gene calls are TRBV19 and TRBJ1-5; no clear D. The CDR3 loop spans 14 amino acids. V lost 6 bases, J lost 0 bases, and 9 bases lay in between. Germline V gives CDR1 LNHDA, CDR2 SQIVND (reference sequence). The CDR3 is CASRIGNSNQPQHF. Here the CDR3 DNA reads TGTGCCAGTAGAATCGGGAATAGCAATCAGCCCCAGCATTTT.

The rearrangement uses TRBV6-1 and TRBJ2-2; no clear D gene. Germline V gene lookup returns CDR1 MNHNS and CDR2 SASEGT. Trimming stripped 3 bases from V and 3 bases from J, with 8 bases between. The length of the CDR3 is 14 residues. The CDR3 here is CASSDGVDTGELFF. Here the CDR3 DNA reads TGTGCCAGCAGTGATGGTGTAGACACCGGGGAGCTGTTTTTT.

This chain links TRBV29-1 with TRBJ1-1, with a possible D match to TRBD1 (5 bases). V was shortened by 6 bases and J by 4 bases, with 12 bases between the two germline ends. CDR1 is SQVTM, CDR2 ANQGSEA, per germline. The CDR3 contains 12 residues. This CDR3 reads CSVTRGATEAFF. CDR3 bases: TGCAGCGTAACGAGGGGTGCCACTGAAGCTTTCTTT.

The V gene is TRBV5-8, the J gene TRBJ1-2, with TRBD1 identical over 8 bases. This CDR3 comprises 15 residues. CDR1 SGHTS and CDR2 YDEGEE come from the germline V gene. The V and J ends lost 0 bases and 3 bases, in that order; junction bases with no gene match: 4. In nucleotides, the CDR3 is TGTGCCAGCAGCTTGGGACAGGGGAACTACTATGGCTACACCTTC. Amino acids: CASSLGQGNYYGYTF.

The chain employs TRBV7-9 and TRBJ1-2; D call uncertain. Germline values: CDR1 SEHNR, CDR2 FQNEAQ (reference sequence). The CDR3 loop spans 14 amino acids. V was pared by 3 bases and J by 3 bases, with 11 bases between. The DNA of the CDR3 is TGTGCCAGCAGCTTGGTTGGCACCGACTATGGCTACACCTTC. Translating it yields CASSLVGTDYGYTF.

This clone has just one count. This chain connects TRBV29-1 to TRBJ1-1; no reliable D call. Trimming removed 7 bases at V and 3 bases at J, with 15 bases between. The germline V gene encodes CDR1 SQVTM and CDR2 ANQGSEA. The CDR3 is 13 amino acids. The CDR3 DNA follows: TGCAGCGCTTACAAGACATGGGACACTGAAGCTTTCTTT. Its protein is CSAYKTWDTEAFF.

This chain links TRBV5-5 with TRBJ1-1, with D possibly TRBD1 on 6 matching bases. The CDR3 consists of 13 residues. V lost 3 bases and J 1 base, leaving 7 bases between the germline ends. In germline, CDR1 is SGHKS, CDR2 YYEKEE (reference sequence). CDR3 residues: CASSWGQNTEAFF. The CDR3 DNA sequence: TGTGCCAGCAGCTGGGGACAGAACACTGAAGCTTTCTTT.

This CDR3 reads CAIRAGSTEAFF. CDR3 nucleotide sequence: TGTGCCATCAGGGCAGGGAGCACTGAAGCTTTCTTT. The chain links TRBV10-3 to TRBJ1-1, with D possibly matching TRBD1 (5 bases). Germline CDR1 is ENHRY and CDR2 is SYGVKD. The CDR3 is 12 amino acids. The V and J ends lost 6 bases and 4 bases respectively, with 9 bases between them.

A single count supports this clone. This chain links TRBV5-5 with TRBJ2-2; D is unresolved. The V gene's germline CDR1 is SGHKS and CDR2 YYEKEE (reference sequence). V lost 1 base and J 3 bases, leaving 13 bases between the germline ends. The CDR3 is made up of 16 amino acids. CDR3 protein: CASSLMGSGDTGELFF. The DNA of the CDR3 is TGTGCCAGCAGCTTGATGGGGTCCGGAGACACCGGGGAGCTGTTTTTT. The full variable domain, rest sourced from reference TRBV5-5 and TRBJ2-2, is DAGVTQSPTHLIKTRGQQVTLRCSPISGHKSVSWYQQVLGQGPQFIFQYYEKEERGRGNFPDRFSARQFPNYSSELNVNALLLGDSALYLCASSLMGSGDTGELFFGEGSRLTVL.

The chain links TRBV6-2 or TRBV6-3 to TRBJ2-6, with 7 nucleotides matching TRBD1. CDR1 is MNHEY, CDR2 SVGEGT, per germline. Trimming took 4 bases from V and 2 from J; bases not matched to a gene: 2. The CDR3 length is 15 residues. The CDR3 sequence is CASSSTGPGANVLTF. The CDR3 DNA is TGTGCCAGCAGTTCGACAGGGCCTGGGGCCAACGTCCTGACTTTC.

This clone was picked up a small number of times. The chain joins TRBV6-2 or TRBV6-3 to TRBJ1-2; D is uncertain. CDR1 MNHEY and CDR2 SVGEGT come from the germline V gene. V was clipped by 2 bases and J by 4 bases, with 8 bases between them. The CDR3 is 13 amino acids. The CDR3 loop is CASSYTGVYGYTF. The CDR3 DNA reads TGTGCCAGCAGTTACACGGGAGTCTATGGCTACACCTTC.

The chain couples TRBV3-1 (or the pseudogene TRBV3-2) to TRBJ2-7, with TRBD2 matching over 16 bases. This CDR3 comprises 17 residues. CDR1 LGHDT and CDR2 YNNKEL come from the germline V gene (reference sequence). J gave up 4 bases and V 4 bases, and 7 bases lay outside the gene matches. In DNA form, the CDR3 reads TGTGCCAGCAGCCGAGGGACTAGCGGGAGGGCCGTGTACGAGCAGTACTTC. Translation: CASSRGTSGRAVYEQYF.

The CDR3 nucleotides read TGTGCCAGCAGTGAGGATCACCCTACTGAGCAGTTCTTC. Its protein is CASSEDHPTEQFF. The gene calls are TRBV2 and TRBJ2-1, with D unclear. V lost 3 bases, J lost 9 bases, and 12 bases lay in between. Germline values: CDR1 SNHLY, CDR2 FYNNEI. The CDR3 covers 13 residues.

The J gene is TRBJ1-5, the V gene TRBV6-1; no reliable D call. This CDR3 comprises 13 residues. V shed 3 bases and J shed 4 bases, with 7 bases lying between them. The germline V gene encodes CDR1 MNHNS and CDR2 SASEGT. The CDR3 coding sequence is TGTGCCAGCAGTGACGGAGAGAATCAGCCCCAGCATTTT. Protein: CASSDGENQPQHF.